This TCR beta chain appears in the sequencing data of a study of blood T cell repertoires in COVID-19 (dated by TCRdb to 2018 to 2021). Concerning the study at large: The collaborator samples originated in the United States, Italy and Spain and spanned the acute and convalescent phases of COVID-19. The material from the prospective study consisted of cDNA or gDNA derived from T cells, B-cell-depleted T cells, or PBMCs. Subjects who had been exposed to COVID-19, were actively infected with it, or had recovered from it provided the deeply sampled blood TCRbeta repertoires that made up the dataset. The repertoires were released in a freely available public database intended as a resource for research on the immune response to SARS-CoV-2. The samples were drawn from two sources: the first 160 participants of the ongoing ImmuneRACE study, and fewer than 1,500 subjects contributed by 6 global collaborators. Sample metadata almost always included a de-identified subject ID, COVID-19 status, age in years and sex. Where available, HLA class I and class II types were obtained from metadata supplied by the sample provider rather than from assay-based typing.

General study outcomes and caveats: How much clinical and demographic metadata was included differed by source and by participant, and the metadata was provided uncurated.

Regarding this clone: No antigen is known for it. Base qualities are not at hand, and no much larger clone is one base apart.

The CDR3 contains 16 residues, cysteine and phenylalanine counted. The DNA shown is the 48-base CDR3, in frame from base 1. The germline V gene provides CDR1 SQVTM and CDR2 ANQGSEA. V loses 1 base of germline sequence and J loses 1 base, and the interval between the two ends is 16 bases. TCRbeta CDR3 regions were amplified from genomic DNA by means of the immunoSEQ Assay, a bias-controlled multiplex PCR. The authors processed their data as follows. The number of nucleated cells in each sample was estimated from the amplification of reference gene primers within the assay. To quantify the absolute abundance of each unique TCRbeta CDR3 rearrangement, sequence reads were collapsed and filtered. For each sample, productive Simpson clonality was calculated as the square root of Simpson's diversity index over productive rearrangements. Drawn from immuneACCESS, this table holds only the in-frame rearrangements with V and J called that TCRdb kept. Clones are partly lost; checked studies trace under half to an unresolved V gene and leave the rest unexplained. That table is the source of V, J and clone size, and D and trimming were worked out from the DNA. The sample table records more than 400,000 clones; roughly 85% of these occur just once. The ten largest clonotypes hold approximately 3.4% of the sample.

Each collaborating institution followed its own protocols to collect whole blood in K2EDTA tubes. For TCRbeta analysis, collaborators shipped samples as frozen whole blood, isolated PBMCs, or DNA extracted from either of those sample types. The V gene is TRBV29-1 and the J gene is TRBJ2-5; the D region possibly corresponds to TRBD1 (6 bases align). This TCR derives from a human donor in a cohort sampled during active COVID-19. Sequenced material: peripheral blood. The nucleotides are TGCAGCGTTGAAGTTTTCCAGGGGATGGTCCAAGAGACCCAGTACTTC. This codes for CSVEVFQGMVQETQYF.